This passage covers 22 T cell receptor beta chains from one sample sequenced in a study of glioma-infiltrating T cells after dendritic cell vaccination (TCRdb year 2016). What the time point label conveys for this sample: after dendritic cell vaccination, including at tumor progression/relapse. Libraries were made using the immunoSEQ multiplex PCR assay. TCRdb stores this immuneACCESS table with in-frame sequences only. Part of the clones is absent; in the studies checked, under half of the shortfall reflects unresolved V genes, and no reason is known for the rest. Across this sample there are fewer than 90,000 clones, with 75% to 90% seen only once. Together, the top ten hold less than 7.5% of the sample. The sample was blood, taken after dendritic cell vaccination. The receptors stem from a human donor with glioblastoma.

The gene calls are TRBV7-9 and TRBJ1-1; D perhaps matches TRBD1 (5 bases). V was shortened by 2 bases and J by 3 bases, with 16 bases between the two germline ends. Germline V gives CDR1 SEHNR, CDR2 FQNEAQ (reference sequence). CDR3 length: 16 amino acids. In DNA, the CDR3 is TGTGCCAGCAGCTTACCGACAGTTAGAGGTGACACTGAAGCTTTCTTT. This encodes CASSLPTVRGDTEAFF.

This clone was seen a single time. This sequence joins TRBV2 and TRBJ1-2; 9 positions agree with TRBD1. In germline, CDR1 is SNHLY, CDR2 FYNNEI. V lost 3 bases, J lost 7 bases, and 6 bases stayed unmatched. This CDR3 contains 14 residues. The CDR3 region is CASSEGQGKLGYTF. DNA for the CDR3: TGTGCCAGCAGTGAGGGACAGGGAAAGCTTGGCTACACCTTC.

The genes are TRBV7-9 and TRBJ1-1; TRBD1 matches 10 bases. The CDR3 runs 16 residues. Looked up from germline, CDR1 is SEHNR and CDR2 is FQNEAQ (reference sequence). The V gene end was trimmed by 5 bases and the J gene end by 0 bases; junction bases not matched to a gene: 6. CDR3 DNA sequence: TGTGCCAGCAGCCTCGGACAGGGGGACATGAACACTGAAGCTTTCTTT. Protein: CASSLGQGDMNTEAFF.

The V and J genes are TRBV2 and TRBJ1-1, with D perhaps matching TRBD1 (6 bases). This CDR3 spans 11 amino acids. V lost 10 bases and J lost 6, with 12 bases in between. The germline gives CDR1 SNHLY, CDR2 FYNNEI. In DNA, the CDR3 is TGTGCCACAACGACAGGATCTGAAGCTTTCTTT. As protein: CATTTGSEAFF.

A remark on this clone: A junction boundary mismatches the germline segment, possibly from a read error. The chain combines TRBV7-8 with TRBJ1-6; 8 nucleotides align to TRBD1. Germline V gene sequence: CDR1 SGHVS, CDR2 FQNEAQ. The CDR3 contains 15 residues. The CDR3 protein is CASSNRTGTNSPPHF. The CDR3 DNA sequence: TGTGCCAGCAGCAACAGGACAGGGACCAATTCACCCCCCCACTTT.

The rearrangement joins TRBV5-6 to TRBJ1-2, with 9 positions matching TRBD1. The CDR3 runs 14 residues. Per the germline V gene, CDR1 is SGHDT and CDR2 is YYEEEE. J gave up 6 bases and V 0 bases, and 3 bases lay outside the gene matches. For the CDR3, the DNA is TGTGCCAGCAGCTTGGCACAGGGGGCGAATGGCTACACCTTC. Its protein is CASSLAQGANGYTF.

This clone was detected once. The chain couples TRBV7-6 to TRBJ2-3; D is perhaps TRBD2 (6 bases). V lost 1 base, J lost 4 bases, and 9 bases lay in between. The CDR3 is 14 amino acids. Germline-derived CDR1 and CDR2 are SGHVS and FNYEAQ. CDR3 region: CASSLGPSADTQYF. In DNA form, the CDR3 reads TGTGCCAGCAGCTTAGGACCTAGCGCAGATACGCAGTATTTT. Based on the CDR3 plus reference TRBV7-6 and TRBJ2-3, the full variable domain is GAGVSQSPRYKVTKRGQDVALRCDPISGHVSLYWYRQALGQGPEFLTYFNYEAQQDKSGLPNDRFSAERPEGSISTLTIQRTEQRDSAMYRCASSLGPSADTQYFGPGTRLTVL.

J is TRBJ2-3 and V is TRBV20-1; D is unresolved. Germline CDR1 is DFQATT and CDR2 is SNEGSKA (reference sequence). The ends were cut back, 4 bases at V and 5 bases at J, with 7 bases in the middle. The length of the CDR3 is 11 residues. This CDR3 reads CSANTGDTQYF. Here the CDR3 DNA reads TGCAGTGCTAATACTGGAGATACGCAGTATTTT.

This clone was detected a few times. CDR3 in amino acids: CASSLGLGTGDHEQFF. The CDR3 nucleotides read TGTGCCAGCAGCTTGGGGTTGGGGACAGGGGATCATGAGCAGTTCTTC. The chain employs TRBV5-4 and TRBJ2-1; TRBD1 matches at 10 bases. Germline-derived CDR1 and CDR2 are SGHNT and YYREEE (reference sequence). The CDR3 runs to 16 residues. J lost 8 bases, V lost 0 bases, and 8 bases had no gene match.

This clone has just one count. In nucleotides, the CDR3 is TGTGCCAGCAGCTTAGTTGGGAGAGGGAACACTGAAGCTTTCTTT. Protein: CASSLVGRGNTEAFF. This chain links TRBV7-2 with TRBJ1-1; unclear D gene. Trimming shortened V by 1 base and J by 1 base, and 10 bases separated the two germline ends. The CDR3 loop spans 15 amino acids. Germline V gene lookup returns CDR1 SGHTA and CDR2 FQGNSA.

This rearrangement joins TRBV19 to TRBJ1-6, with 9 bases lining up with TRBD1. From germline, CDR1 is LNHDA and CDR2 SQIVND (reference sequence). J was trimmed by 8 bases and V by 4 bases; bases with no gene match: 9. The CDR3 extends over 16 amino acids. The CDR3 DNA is TGTGCCAGTAGTAGCGACAGGGGGGCGACGGATTCACCCCTCCACTTT. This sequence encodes CASSSDRGATDSPLHF.

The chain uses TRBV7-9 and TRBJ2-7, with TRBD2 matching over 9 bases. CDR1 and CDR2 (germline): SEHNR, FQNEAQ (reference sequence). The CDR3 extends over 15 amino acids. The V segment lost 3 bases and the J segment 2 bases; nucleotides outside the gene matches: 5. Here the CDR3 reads CASSFSTSGTYEQYF. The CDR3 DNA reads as TGTGCCAGCAGCTTCTCGACTAGCGGAACCTACGAGCAGTACTTC.

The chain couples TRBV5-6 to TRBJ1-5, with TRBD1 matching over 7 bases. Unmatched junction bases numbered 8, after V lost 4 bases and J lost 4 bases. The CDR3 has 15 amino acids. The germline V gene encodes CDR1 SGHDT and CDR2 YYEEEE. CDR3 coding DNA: TGTGCCAGCAGCCCCCGGGAGGGGGCGAATCAGCCCCAGCATTTT. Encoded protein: CASSPREGANQPQHF.

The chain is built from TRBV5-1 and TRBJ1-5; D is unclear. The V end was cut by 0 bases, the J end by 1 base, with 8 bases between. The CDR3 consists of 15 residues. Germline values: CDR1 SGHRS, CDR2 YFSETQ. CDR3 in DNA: TGCGCCAGCAGCTTGGAGGGAGCGAGCAATCAGCCCCAGCATTTT. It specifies CASSLEGASNQPQHF.

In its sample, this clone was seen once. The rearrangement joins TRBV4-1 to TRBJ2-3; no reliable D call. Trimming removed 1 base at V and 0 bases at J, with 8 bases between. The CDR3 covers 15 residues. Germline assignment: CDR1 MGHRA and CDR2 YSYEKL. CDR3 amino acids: CASSQGGYSTDTQYF. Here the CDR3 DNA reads TGCGCCAGCAGCCAAGGCGGTTATAGCACAGATACGCAGTATTTT.

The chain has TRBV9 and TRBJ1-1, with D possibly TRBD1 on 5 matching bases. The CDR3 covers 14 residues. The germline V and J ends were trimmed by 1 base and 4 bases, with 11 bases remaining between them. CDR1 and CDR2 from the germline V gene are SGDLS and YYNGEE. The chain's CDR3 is CASSVTGAGTEAFF. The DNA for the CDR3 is TGTGCCAGCAGCGTAACAGGAGCGGGCACTGAAGCTTTCTTT.

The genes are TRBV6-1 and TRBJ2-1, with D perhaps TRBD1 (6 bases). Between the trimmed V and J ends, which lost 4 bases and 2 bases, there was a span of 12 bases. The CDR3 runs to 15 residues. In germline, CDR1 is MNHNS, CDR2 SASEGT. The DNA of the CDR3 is TGTGCCAGCAGTGGTCCGGGACAAACCTACAATGAGCAGTTCTTC. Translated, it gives CASSGPGQTYNEQFF.

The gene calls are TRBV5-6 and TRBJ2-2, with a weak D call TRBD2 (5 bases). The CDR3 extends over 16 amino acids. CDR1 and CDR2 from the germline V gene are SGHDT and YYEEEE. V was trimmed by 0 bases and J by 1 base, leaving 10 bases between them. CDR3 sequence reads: CASSLGRTWNTGELFF. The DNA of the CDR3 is TGTGCCAGCAGCTTGGGGAGGACTTGGAACACCGGGGAGCTGTTTTTT.

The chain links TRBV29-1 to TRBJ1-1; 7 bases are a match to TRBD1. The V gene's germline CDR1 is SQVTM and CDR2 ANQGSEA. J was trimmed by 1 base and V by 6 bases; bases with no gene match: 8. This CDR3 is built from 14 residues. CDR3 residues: CSVVRQGGNTEAFF. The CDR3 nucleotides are TGCAGCGTCGTACGACAGGGAGGGAACACTGAAGCTTTCTTT.

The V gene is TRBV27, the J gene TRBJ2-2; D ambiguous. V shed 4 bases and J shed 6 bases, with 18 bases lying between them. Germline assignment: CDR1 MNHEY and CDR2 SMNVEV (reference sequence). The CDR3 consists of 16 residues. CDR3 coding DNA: TGTGCCAGCAGTTCGGTCTTTCTAGGAAACGCCGGGGAGCTGTTTTTT. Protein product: CASSSVFLGNAGELFF.

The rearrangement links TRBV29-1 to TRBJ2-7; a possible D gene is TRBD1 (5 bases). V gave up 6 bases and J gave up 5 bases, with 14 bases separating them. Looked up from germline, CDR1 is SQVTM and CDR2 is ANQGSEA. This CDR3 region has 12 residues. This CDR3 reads CSVLQGFNEQYF. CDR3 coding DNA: TGCAGCGTGCTCCAGGGTTTCAACGAGCAGTACTTC.

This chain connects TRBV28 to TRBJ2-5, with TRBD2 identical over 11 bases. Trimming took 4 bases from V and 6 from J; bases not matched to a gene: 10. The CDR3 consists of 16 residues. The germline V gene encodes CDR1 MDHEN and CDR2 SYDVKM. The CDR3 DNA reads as TGTGCCAGCAGTTCCCCAGCTAGCGGGGGGCCGAAGACCCAGTACTTC. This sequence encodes CASSSPASGGPKTQYF.